This TCR beta chain comes out of a study of CD8+ T cells in alopecia areata. Study overall: Treated patients were given 5 to 10 mg oral tofacitinib twice daily.

The V end lost 5 bases, the J end lost 12 bases, and 13 bases lay between the germline ends. The germline CDR1 and CDR2 sequences are SEHNR and FQNEAQ (reference sequence). The CDR3 spans 11 residues. This clone appeared a few times. Its specificity is not known. Treatment: oral pan-JAK inhibitor, 5-10 mg twice daily. Following RNA extraction, reverse transcription yielded cDNA that acted as the sequencing template. Profiling relied on immunoSEQ multiplex PCR, and the TCRdb table lists in-frame clones only, not all of them. Among more than 200,000 clones, about 40% were seen once, and the ten largest hold roughly 2.6%. Study-wide results and limits: With tofacitinib ongoing, many expanded lesional clones persisted in both scalp and blood. Unlike in mice, where it was clearer, TCR sharing across patients was less clear, possibly HLA-related.

The sample was CD4+ T cells sorted from blood, taken around week 36, from a patient treated with tofacitinib. The chain has TRBV7-9 and TRBJ1-1; no definite D call. The sequence derives from a human donor with alopecia areata. The DNA for the CDR3 is TGTGCCAGCAGCCTGGGTGCGGCAACTTTCTTT. Its protein is CASSLGAATFF.